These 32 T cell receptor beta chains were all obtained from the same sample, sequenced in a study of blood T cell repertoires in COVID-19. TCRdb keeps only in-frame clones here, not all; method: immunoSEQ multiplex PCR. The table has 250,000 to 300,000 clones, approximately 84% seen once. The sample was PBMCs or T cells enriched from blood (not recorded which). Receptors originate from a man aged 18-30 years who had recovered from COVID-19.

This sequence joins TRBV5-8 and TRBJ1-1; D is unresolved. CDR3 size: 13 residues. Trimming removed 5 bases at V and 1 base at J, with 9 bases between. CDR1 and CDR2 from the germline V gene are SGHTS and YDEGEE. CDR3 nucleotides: TGTGCCAGCAGACGGGTATCGAACACTGAAGCTTTCTTT. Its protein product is CASRRVSNTEAFF.

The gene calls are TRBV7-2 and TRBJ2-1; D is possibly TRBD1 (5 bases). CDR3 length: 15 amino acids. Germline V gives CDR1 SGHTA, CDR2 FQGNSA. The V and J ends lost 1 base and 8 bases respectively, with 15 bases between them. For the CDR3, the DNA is TGTGCCAGCAGCTTAGGTTACAGGCGAGGCGATGAGCAGTTCTTC. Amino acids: CASSLGYRRGDEQFF.

The CDR3 reads CASSPSRNTIYF. The CDR3 DNA reads TGTGCCAGCAGCCCTTCTAGAAACACCATATATTTT. The J gene is TRBJ1-3, the V gene TRBV7-6, with D hard to call. The V and J ends lost 5 bases and 5 bases respectively, with 7 bases between them. The CDR3 loop spans 12 amino acids. CDR1 is SGHVS and CDR2 is FNYEAQ in the germline V gene.

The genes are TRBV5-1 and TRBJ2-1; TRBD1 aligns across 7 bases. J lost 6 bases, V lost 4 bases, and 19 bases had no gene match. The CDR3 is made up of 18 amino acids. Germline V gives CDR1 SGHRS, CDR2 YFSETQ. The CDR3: CASSPNGNPGQFLNEQFF. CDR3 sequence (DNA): TGCGCCAGCAGCCCAAACGGAAACCCGGGACAGTTTCTCAATGAGCAGTTCTTC. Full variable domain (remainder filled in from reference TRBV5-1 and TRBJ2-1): KAGVTQTPRYLIKTRGQQVTLSCSPISGHRSVSWYQQTPGQGLQFLFEYFSETQRNKGNFPGRFSGRQFSNSRSEMNVSTLELGDSALYLCASSPNGNPGQFLNEQFFGPGTRLTVL.

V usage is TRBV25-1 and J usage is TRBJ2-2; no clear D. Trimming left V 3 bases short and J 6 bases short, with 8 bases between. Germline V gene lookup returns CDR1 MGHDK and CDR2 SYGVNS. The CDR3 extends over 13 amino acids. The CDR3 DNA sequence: TGTGCCAGCAGTGATTCCAGCGCCGGGGAGCTGTTTTTT. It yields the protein CASSDSSAGELFF.

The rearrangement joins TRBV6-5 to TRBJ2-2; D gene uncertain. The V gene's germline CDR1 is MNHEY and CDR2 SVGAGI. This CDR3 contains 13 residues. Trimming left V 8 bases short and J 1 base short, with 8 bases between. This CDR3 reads CASADKNTGELFF. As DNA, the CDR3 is TGTGCCAGCGCCGACAAGAACACCGGGGAGCTGTTTTTT.

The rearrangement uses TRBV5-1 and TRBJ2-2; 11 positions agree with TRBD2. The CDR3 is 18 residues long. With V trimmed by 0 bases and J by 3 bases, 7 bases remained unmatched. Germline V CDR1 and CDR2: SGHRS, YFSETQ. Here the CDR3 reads CASSLVVSGRADTGELFF. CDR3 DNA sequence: TGCGCCAGCAGCTTGGTGGTTAGCGGGAGGGCCGACACCGGGGAGCTGTTTTTT.

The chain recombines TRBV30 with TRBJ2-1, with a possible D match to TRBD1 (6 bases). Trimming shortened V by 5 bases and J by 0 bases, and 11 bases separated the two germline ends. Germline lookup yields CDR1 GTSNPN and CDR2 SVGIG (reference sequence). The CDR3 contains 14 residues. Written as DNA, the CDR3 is TGTGCCTGGCAACAGGGCAGCTCCTACAATGAGCAGTTCTTC. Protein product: CAWQQGSSYNEQFF.

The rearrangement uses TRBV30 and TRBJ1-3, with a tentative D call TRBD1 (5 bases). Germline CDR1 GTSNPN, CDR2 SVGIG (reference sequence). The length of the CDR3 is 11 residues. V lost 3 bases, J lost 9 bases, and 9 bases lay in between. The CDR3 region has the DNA TGTGCCTGGAGGGCAGGGCTCACCATATATTTT. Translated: CAWRAGLTIYF.

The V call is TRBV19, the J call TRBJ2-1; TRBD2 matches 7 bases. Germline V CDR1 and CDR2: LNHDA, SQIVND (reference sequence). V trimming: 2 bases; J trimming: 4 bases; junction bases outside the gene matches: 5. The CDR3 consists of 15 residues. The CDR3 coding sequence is TGTGCCAGTAGTATATCGGGGGAGGGATACAATGAGCAGTTCTTC. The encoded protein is CASSISGEGYNEQFF.

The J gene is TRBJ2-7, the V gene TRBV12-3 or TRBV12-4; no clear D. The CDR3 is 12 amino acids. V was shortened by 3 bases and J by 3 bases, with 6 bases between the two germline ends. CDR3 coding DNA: TGTGCCAGCAGTTTGAGTGGCTACGAGCAGTACTTC. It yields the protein CASSLSGYEQYF.

CDR3 region: CASSLGLGGEKLFF. In DNA, the CDR3 is TGTGCCAGCAGCCTCGGGCTCGGAGGGGAAAAACTGTTTTTT. This chain connects TRBV28 to TRBJ1-4; D is unclear. The CDR3 runs to 14 residues. V gave up 6 bases and J gave up 8 bases, with 16 bases separating them. CDR1 is MDHEN, CDR2 SYDVKM, per germline.

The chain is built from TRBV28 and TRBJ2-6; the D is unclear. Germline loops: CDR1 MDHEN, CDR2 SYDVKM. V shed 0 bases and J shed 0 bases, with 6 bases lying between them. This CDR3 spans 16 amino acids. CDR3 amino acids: CASSLWRLSGANVLTF. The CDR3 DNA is TGTGCCAGCAGTTTATGGCGTCTCTCTGGGGCCAACGTCCTGACTTTC.

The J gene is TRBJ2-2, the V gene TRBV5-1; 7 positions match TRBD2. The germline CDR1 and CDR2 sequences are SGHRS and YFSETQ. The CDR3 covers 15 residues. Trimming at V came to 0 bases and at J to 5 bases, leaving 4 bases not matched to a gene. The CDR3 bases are TGCGCCAGCAGCTTGGAGCAGGGAGGGACCGGGGAGCTGTTTTTT. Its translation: CASSLEQGGTGELFF.

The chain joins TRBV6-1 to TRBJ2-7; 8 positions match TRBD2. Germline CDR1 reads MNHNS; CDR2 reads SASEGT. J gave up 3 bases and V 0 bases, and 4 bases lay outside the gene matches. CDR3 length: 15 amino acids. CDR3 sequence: CASSEASGSFYEQYF. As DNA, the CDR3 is TGTGCCAGCAGTGAAGCAAGCGGGAGTTTCTACGAGCAGTACTTC.

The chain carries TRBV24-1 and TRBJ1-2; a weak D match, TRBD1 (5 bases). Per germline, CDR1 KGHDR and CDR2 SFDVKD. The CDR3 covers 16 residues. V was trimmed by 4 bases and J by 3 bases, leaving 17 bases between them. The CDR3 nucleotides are TGTGCCACCAGTGACGCAGACAGTCCAGGATACTATGGCTACACCTTC. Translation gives CATSDADSPGYYGYTF.

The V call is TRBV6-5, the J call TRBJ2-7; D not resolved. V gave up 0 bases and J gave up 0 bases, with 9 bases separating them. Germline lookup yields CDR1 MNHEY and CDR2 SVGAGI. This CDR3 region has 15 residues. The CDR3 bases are TGTGCCAGCAGTTACTCTGCGGAAAGCTCCTACGAGCAGTACTTC. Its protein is CASSYSAESSYEQYF.

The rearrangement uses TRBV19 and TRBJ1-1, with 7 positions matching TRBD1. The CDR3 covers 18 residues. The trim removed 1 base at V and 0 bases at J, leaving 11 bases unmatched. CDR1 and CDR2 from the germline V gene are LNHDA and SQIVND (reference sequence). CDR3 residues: CASSIGPQTGLLNTEAFF. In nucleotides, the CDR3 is TGTGCCAGTAGTATAGGCCCTCAGACAGGGCTTCTGAACACTGAAGCTTTCTTT.

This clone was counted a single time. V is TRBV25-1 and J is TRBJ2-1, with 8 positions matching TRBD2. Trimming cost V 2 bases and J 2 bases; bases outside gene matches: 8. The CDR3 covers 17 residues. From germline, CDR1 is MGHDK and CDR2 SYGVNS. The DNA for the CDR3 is TGTGCCAGCAGTGAACTTAGCGGGGTGTGGACCTACAATGAGCAGTTCTTC. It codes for CASSELSGVWTYNEQFF.

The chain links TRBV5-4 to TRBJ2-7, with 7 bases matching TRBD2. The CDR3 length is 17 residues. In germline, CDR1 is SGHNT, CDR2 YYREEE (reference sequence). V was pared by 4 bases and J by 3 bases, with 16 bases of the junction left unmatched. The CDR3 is CASSPERPGRGSYEQYF. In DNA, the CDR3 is TGTGCCAGCAGCCCCGAGCGCCCTGGTCGCGGGAGCTACGAGCAGTACTTC.

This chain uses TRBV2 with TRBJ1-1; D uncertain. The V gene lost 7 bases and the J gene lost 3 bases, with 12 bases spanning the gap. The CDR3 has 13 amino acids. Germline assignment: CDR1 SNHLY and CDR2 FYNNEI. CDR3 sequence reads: CASTGLEDTEAFF. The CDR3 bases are TGTGCCAGCACCGGTCTTGAGGACACTGAAGCTTTCTTT.

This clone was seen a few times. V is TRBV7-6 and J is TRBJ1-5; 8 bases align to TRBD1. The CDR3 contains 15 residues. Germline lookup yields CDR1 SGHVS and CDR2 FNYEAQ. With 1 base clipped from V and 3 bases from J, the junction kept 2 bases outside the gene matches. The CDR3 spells CASSLEQGVNQPQHF. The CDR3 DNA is TGTGCCAGCAGCTTAGAACAGGGGGTCAATCAGCCCCAGCATTTT.

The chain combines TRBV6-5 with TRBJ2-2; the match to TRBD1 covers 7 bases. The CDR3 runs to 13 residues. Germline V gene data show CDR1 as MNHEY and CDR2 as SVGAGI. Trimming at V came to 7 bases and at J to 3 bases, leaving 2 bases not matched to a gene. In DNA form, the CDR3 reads TGTGCCAGCAAACAGGGGTACACCGGGGAGCTGTTTTTT. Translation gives CASKQGYTGELFF.

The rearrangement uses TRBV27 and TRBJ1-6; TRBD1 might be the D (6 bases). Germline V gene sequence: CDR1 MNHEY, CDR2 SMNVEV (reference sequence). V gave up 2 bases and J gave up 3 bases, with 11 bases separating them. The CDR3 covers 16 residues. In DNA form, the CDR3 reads TGTGCCAGCAGTTTAGGACAGACCCTCTATAATTCACCCCTCCACTTT. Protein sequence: CASSLGQTLYNSPLHF.

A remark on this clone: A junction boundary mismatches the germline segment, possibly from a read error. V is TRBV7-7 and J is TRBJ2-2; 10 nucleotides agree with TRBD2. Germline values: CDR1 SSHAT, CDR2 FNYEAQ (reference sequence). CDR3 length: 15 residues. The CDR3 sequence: CASSSGRASTGELFF. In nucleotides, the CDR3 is TGTGCTAGCAGCAGCGGGAGGGCCAGCACCGGGGAGCTGTTTTTT.

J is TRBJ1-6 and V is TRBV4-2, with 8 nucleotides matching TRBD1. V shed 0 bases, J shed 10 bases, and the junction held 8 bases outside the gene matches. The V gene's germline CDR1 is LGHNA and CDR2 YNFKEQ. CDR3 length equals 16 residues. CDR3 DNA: TGTGCCAGCAGCCAAGAGGAGGGACAGGCAGGGTCACCCCTCCACTTT. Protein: CASSQEEGQAGSPLHF.

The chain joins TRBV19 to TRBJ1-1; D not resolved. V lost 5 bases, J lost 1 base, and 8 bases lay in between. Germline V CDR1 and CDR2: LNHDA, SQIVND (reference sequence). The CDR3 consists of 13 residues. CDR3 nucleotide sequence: TGTGCCAGTAGTCCCACAAGGAACACTGAAGCTTTCTTT. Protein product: CASSPTRNTEAFF.

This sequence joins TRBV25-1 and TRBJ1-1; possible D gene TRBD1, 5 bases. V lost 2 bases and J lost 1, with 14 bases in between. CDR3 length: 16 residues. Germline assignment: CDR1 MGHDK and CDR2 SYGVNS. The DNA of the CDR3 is TGTGCCAGCAGTGAAAGTGGCTGGGGCACGAACACTGAAGCTTTCTTT. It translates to CASSESGWGTNTEAFF.

CDR3 sequence: CASSQVLAGEYNEQFF. The CDR3 DNA sequence: TGTGCCAGCAGCCAAGTTCTAGCGGGAGAATACAATGAGCAGTTCTTC. The rearrangement links TRBV3-1 (or the pseudogene TRBV3-2) to TRBJ2-1; 10 bases are shared with TRBD2. The CDR3 contains 16 residues. The junction had 4 bases not matched to a gene; V was cut back by 1 base and J by 4 bases. Germline lookup yields CDR1 LGHDT and CDR2 YNNKEL (reference sequence).

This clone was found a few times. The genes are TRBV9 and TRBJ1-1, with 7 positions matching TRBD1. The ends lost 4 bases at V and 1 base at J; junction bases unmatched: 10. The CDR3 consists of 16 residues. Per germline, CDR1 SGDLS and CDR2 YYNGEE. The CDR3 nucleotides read TGTGCCAGCAGCCGAGATCCGGGACAGTCGAACACTGAAGCTTTCTTT. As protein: CASSRDPGQSNTEAFF. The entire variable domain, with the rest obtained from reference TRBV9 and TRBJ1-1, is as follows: DSGVTQTPKHLITATGQRVTLRCSPRSGDLSVYWYQQSLDQGLQFLIQYYNGEERAKGNILERFSAQQFPDLHSELNLSSLELGDSALYFCASSRDPGQSNTEAFFGQGTRLTVV.

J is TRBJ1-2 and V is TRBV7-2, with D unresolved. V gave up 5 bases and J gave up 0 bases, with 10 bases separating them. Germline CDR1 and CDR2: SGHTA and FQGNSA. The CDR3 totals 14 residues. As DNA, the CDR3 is TGTGCCAGCAGCAGCGACGGAGCTAACTATGGCTACACCTTC. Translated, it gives CASSSDGANYGYTF.

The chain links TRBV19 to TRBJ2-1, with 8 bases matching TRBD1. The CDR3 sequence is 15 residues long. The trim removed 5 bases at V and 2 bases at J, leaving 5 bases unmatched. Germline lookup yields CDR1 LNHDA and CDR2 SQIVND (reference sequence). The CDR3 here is CASSPAGGTYNEQFF. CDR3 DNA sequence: TGTGCCAGTAGTCCAGCAGGGGGCACCTACAATGAGCAGTTCTTC.